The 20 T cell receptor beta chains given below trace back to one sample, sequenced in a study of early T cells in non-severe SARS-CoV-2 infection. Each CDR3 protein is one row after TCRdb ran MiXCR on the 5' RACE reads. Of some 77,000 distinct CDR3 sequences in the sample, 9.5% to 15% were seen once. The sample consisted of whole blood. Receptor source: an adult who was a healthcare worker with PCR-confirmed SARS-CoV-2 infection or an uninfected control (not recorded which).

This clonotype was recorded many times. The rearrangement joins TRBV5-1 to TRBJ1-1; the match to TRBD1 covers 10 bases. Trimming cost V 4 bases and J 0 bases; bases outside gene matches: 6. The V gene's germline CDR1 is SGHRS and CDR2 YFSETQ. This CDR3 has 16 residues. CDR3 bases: TGCGCCAGCAGCGAGGGGACAGGGGCCCTGAACACTGAAGCTTTCTTT. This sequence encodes CASSEGTGALNTEAFF.

CDR3 sequence: CASSPSRGNEQFF. In DNA form, the CDR3 reads TGCGCCAGCAGCCCGTCGAGGGGGAATGAGCAGTTCTTC. The chain employs TRBV4-3 and TRBJ2-1; possibly TRBD1 for D (6 bases). V was shortened by 4 bases and J by 7 bases, with 11 bases between the two germline ends. Germline CDR1 LGHNA, CDR2 YSLEER. The CDR3 has 13 amino acids.

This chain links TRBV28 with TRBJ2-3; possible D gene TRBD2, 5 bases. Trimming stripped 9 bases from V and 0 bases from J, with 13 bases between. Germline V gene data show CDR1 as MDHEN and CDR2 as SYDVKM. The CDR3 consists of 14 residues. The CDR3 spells CASKDWASTDTQYF. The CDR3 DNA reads TGTGCCAGTAAGGACTGGGCAAGCACAGATACGCAGTATTTT.

DNA for the CDR3: TGTGCCAGCAGCCAAGAGAGGGGGTCTTACTACAATGAGCAGTTCTTC. Its translation is CASSQERGSYYNEQFF. The chain uses TRBV3-1 and TRBJ2-1; possibly TRBD1 for D (6 bases). CDR3 size: 16 residues. V was cut by 0 bases and J by 3 bases, with 12 bases left in between. Germline V gene data show CDR1 as LGHDT and CDR2 as YNNKEL (reference sequence).

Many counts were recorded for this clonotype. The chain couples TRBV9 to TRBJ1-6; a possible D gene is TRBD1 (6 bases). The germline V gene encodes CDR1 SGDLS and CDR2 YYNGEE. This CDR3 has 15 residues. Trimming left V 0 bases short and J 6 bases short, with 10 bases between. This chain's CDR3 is CASSVVSGANSPLHF. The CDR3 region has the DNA TGTGCCAGCAGCGTAGTATCAGGGGCTAATTCACCCCTCCACTTT. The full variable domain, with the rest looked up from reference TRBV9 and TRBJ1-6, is DSGVTQTPKHLITATGQRVTLRCSPRSGDLSVYWYQQSLDQGLQFLIQYYNGEERAKGNILERFSAQQFPDLHSELNLSSLELGDSALYFCASSVVSGANSPLHFGNGTRLTVT.

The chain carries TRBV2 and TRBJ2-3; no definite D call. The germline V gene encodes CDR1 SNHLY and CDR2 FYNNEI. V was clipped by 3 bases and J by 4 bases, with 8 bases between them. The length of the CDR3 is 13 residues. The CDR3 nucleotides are TGTGCCAGCAGTGAGCTTCCTGCAGATACGCAGTATTTT. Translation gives CASSELPADTQYF.

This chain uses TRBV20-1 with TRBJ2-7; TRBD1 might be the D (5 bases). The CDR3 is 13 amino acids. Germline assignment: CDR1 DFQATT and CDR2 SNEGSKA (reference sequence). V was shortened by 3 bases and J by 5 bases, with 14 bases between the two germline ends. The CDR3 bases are TGCAGTGCTAGTCAAGGGGATCGACACGAGCAGTACTTC. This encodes CSASQGDRHEQYF.

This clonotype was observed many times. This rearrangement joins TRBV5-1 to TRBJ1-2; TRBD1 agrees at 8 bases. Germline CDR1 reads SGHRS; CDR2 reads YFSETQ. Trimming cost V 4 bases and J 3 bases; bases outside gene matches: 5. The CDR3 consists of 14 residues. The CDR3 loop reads CASSPQTGDYGYTF. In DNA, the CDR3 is TGCGCCAGCAGCCCACAGACAGGGGACTATGGCTACACCTTC. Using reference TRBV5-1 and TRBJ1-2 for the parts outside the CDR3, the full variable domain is KAGVTQTPRYLIKTRGQQVTLSCSPISGHRSVSWYQQTPGQGLQFLFEYFSETQRNKGNFPGRFSGRQFSNSRSEMNVSTLELGDSALYLCASSPQTGDYGYTFGSGTRLTVV.

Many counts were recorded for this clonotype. The CDR3 protein is CASSYGSSYNEQFF. The CDR3 region has the DNA TGTGCCAGCAGTTACGGGAGCTCCTACAATGAGCAGTTCTTC. The chain carries TRBV6-2 or TRBV6-3 and TRBJ2-1, with D perhaps matching TRBD2 (5 bases). V was clipped by 2 bases and J by 0 bases, with 5 bases between them. CDR1 is MNHEY and CDR2 is SVGEGT in the germline V gene. CDR3 length: 14 residues.

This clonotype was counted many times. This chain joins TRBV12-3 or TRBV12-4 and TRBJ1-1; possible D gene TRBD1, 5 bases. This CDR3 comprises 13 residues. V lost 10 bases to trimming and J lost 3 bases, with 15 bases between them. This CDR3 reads CATIKGAHTEAFF. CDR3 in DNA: TGTGCCACTATAAAAGGGGCGCACACTGAAGCTTTCTTT.

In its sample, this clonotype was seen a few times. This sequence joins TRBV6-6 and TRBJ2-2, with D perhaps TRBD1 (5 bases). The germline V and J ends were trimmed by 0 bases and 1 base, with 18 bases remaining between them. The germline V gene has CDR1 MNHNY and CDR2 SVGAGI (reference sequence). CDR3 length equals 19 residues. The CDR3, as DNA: TGTGCCAGCAGTTACTCCTCATTCCGTTGGGGCCAGAACACCGGGGAGCTGTTTTTT. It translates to CASSYSSFRWGQNTGELFF.

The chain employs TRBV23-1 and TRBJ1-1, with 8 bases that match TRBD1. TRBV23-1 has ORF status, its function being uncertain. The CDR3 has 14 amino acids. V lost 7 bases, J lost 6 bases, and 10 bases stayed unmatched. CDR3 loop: CASTSTGEEAEAFF. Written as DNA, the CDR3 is TGCGCCAGCACCTCGACAGGGGAGGAGGCTGAAGCTTTCTTT.

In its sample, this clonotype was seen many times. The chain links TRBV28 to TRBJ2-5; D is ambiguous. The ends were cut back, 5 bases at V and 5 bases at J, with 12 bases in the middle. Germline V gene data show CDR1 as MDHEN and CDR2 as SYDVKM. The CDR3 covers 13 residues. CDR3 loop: CASSPHLGETQYF. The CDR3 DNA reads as TGTGCCAGCAGTCCACACCTCGGGGAGACCCAGTACTTC.

CDR3 nucleotides: TGTGCCAGCAGCCCCAACTGGGGCGGCGAGCAGTACTTC. Protein sequence: CASSPNWGGEQYF. The J gene is TRBJ2-7, the V gene TRBV6-2 or TRBV6-3, with D possibly matching TRBD1 (5 bases). Germline V gives CDR1 MNHEY, CDR2 SVGEGT. V dropped 6 bases and J dropped 6 bases, with 15 bases sitting between them. This CDR3 has 13 residues.

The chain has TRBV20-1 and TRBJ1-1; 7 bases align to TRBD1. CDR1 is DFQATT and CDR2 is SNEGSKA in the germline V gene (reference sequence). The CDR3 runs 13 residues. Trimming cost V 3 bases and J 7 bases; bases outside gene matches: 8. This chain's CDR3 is CSARTTYRGEAFF. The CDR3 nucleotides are TGCAGTGCTAGGACAACGTACAGGGGTGAAGCTTTCTTT.

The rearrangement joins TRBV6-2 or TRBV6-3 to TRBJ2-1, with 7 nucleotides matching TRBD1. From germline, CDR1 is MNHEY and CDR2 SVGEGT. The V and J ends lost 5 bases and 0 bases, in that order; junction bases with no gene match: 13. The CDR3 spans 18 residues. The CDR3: CASSPHSRQGPSYNEQFF. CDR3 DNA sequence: TGTGCCAGCAGTCCACACTCCCGACAGGGACCCTCCTACAATGAGCAGTTCTTC.

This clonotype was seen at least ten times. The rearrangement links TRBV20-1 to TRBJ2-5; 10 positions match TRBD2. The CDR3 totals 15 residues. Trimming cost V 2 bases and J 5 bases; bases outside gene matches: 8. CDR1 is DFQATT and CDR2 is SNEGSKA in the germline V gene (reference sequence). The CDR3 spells CSARHQREGYETQYF. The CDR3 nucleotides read TGCAGTGCTAGACACCAGCGGGAGGGTTATGAGACCCAGTACTTC.

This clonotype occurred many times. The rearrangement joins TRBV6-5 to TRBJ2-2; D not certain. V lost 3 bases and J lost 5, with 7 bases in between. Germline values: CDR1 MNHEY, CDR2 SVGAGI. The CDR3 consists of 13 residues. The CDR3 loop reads CASSYTLTGELFF. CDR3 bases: TGTGCCAGCAGTTATACCCTAACCGGGGAGCTGTTTTTT.

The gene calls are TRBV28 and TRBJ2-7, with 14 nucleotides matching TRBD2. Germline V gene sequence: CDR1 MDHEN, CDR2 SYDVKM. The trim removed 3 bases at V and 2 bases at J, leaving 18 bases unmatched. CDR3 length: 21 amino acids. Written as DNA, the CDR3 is TGTGCCAGCAGTTTCCCCCAACCGACTAGCGGGAGGGATGGGGGCCCCTACGAGCAGTACTTC. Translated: CASSFPQPTSGRDGGPYEQYF.

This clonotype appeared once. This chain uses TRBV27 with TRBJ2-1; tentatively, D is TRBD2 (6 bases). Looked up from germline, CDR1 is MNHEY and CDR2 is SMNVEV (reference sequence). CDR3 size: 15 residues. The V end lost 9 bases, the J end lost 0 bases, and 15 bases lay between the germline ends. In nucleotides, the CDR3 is TGTGCCAGTAAATCGGGGAGGAGCTCCTACAATGAGCAGTTCTTC. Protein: CASKSGRSSYNEQFF.